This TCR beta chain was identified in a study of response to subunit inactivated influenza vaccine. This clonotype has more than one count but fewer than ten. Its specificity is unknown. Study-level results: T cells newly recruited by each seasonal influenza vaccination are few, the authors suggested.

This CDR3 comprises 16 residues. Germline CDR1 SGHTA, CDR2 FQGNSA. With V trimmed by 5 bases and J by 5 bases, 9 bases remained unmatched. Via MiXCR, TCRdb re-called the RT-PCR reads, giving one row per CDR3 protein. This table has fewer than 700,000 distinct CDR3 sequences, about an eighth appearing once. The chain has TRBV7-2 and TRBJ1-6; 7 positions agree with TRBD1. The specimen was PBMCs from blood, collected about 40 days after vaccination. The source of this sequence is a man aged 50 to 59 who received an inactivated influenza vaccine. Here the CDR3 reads CASSPWTGGNNSPLHF. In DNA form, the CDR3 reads TGTGCCAGCAGCCCTTGGACAGGCGGCAATAATTCACCCCTCCACTTT.